This T cell receptor beta chain was retrieved from a study of T cell responses to AZD1222 COVID-19 vaccine. Study results and limitations: The peak T cell response came first, and repertoires were sampled only after it. It was only five to seven AZD1222 recipients who were seropositive at baseline. It should be noted that donors were predominantly white British and more often female, and clonal diversity was possibly underestimated. The study reported that nearly half of spike-specific TCRs target unmutated variant regions.

Assay used: immunoSEQ multiplex PCR; TCRdb lists only in-frame clones, some missing. The sample includes 100,000 to 150,000 clones, approximately 85% of them seen just once. On this clone itself: No antigen is known for it. The junction departs from the called germline gene at one end, perhaps through a read error.

The germline V gene has CDR1 SSHAT and CDR2 FNYEAQ (reference sequence). The length of the CDR3 is 14 residues. The source of this sequence is an adult who received the MenACWY meningococcal vaccine as a control. Sequenced material: peripheral blood, taken 28 days after the second dose of the MenACWY control vaccine. V usage is TRBV7-7 and J usage is TRBJ2-2; possible D gene TRBD2, 5 bases. The CDR3 protein is CASSFAGNTGELFF. The DNA for the CDR3 is TGTGCTAGCAGCTTTGCGGGGAACACCGGGGAGCTGTTTTTT.